This T cell receptor beta chain stems from a study of graft-versus-host responses after intestinal transplantation. Study as a whole: For around three years after anti-thymocyte globulin induction, all recipients took tacrolimus and steroids.

Clones were sequenced by immunoSEQ multiplex PCR, and TCRdb holds only the in-frame ones, with some missing. Among some 120,000 clones listed, 90% to 95% were seen once. Comments on this clone: Antigen: not known.

The CDR3 covers 17 residues. Germline values: CDR1 SGDLS, CDR2 YYNGEE. Deletions cut 3 bases from V and 7 bases from J, with 22 bases between. The origin of this receptor is a human donor who was the organ donor for an intestinal transplant. The sample was unstimulated CD8+ T cells sorted from spleen or lymph node cells, taken before transplant. The chain combines TRBV9 with TRBJ1-4; no firm D call. The CDR3 DNA sequence: TGTGCCAGCAGCGGAGAGCGAGACGGCCCTCGATGTGAAAAACTGTTTTTT. Translated: CASSGERDGPRCEKLFF.